This is a list of T cell receptor beta chains from one sample in a study of yellow fever vaccine responses in identical twins. TCRdb independently ran MiXCR on the RT-PCR reads; one entry per CDR3 protein. Among over 15,000 distinct CDR3 sequences, roughly 80% were seen once, and the ten largest hold 1.8%. The sequenced sample was T cells from blood (PBMCs), unsorted or a sorted subset (not recorded which), obtained before or after yellow fever vaccination (not recorded which). These receptors were obtained from a woman under 30 who received the yellow fever vaccine. CDR3s include the opening cysteine and the closing phenylalanine or tryptophan. The D gene is left open where the match is weak. Rows give clone size only sometimes, using once, few, many, or a class for an expanded clone.

v_gene: TRBV29-1
len: 12
d_gene: .
abundance: .
j_gene: TRBJ2-7
CDR3aa: CSVVAGTGEQYF
CDR3nt: TGCAGCGTTGTCGCAGGGACGGGAGAGCAGTACTTC

v_gene: TRBV11-3
len: 12
d_gene: .
abundance: few
j_gene: TRBJ2-3
CDR3aa: CASSLFTDTQYF
CDR3nt: TGTGCCAGCAGCTTATTTACAGATACGCAGTATTTT

v_gene: TRBV12-5
len: 15
d_gene: TRBD2
abundance: .
j_gene: TRBJ2-1
CDR3aa: CASGSGLADNNEQFF
CDR3nt: TGTGCTAGTGGTTCCGGACTAGCGGATAACAATGAGCAGTTCTTC

v_gene: TRBV11-1
len: 15
d_gene: TRBD1
abundance: .
j_gene: TRBJ2-1
CDR3aa: CASSQGQGEANEQFF
CDR3nt: TGTGCCAGCAGCCAGGGACAGGGCGAAGCCAATGAGCAGTTCTTC

v_gene: TRBV29-1
len: 10
d_gene: .
abundance: .
j_gene: TRBJ1-1
CDR3aa: CSVRNTEAFF
CDR3nt: TGCAGCGTCAGGAACACTGAAGCTTTCTTT

v_gene: TRBV10-3
len: 14
d_gene: .
abundance: .
j_gene: TRBJ2-7
CDR3aa: CATTRDSSSYEQYF
CDR3nt: TGTGCCACCACGAGGGACTCTAGCTCCTACGAGCAGTACTTC

v_gene: TRBV20-1
len: 15
d_gene: .
abundance: .
j_gene: TRBJ2-1
CDR3aa: CSAPSAQRVNNEQFF
CDR3nt: TGCAGTGCCCCGTCTGCCCAGCGGGTGAACAATGAGCAGTTCTTC

v_gene: TRBV11-2
len: 16
d_gene: .
abundance: .
j_gene: TRBJ2-7
CDR3aa: CASSWTPQGVTREQYF
CDR3nt: TGTGCCAGCAGCTGGACCCCGCAGGGCGTCACTCGAGAGCAGTACTTC

v_gene: TRBV20-1
len: 16
d_gene: .
abundance: few
j_gene: TRBJ2-7
CDR3aa: CSARDTAKRDPYEQYF
CDR3nt: TGCAGTGCTAGAGATACGGCAAAAAGGGATCCCTACGAGCAGTACTTC

v_gene: TRBV21-1
len: 12
d_gene: .
abundance: .
j_gene: TRBJ2-3
CDR3aa: CASRPLTDTQYF
CDR3nt: TGTGCCAGCAGACCTCTTACAGATACGCAGTATTTT

v_gene: TRBV7-9
len: 13
d_gene: .
abundance: once
j_gene: TRBJ2-7
CDR3aa: CASSSHDTYEQYF
CDR3nt: TGTGCCAGCAGCTCGCATGACACCTACGAGCAGTACTTC

v_gene: TRBV6-2/TRBV6-3
len: 16
d_gene: .
abundance: .
j_gene: TRBJ2-1
CDR3aa: CASSNLGSLLYNEQFF
CDR3nt: TGTGCCAGCAGTAACTTGGGGAGCTTGCTCTACAATGAGCAGTTCTTC

v_gene: TRBV11-3
len: 14
d_gene: .
abundance: once
j_gene: TRBJ2-1
CDR3aa: CASSLDSQYNEQFF
CDR3nt: TGTGCCAGCAGCTTAGATTCTCAGTACAATGAGCAGTTCTTC

v_gene: TRBV12-3/TRBV12-4
len: 12
d_gene: .
abundance: once
j_gene: TRBJ2-7
CDR3aa: CASSLGSVEQYF
CDR3nt: TGTGCCAGCAGTTTGGGGTCGGTCGAGCAGTACTTC

v_gene: TRBV5-1
len: 16
d_gene: .
abundance: .
j_gene: TRBJ2-1
CDR3aa: CASSLVPGDIYNEQFF
CDR3nt: TGCGCCAGCAGCTTGGTACCAGGGGATATCTACAATGAGCAGTTCTTC

v_gene: TRBV5-1
len: 15
d_gene: .
abundance: .
j_gene: TRBJ1-1
CDR3aa: CASSPDEGEGTEAFF
CDR3nt: TGCGCCAGCAGCCCCGACGAGGGAGAGGGCACTGAAGCTTTCTTT

v_gene: TRBV3-1
len: 16
d_gene: .
abundance: .
j_gene: TRBJ2-3
CDR3aa: CARHRGASLRTDTQYF
CDR3nt: TGTGCCAGACACCGAGGGGCTAGCCTTCGCACAGATACGCAGTATTTT

v_gene: TRBV18
len: 16
d_gene: TRBD2
abundance: .
j_gene: TRBJ2-5
CDR3aa: CASSPPGLAGLETQYF
CDR3nt: TGTGCCAGCTCACCACCGGGACTAGCGGGGTTGGAGACCCAGTACTTC

v_gene: TRBV6-2/TRBV6-3
len: 13
d_gene: .
abundance: .
j_gene: TRBJ2-1
CDR3aa: CASSYSTAGKQFF
CDR3nt: TGTGCCAGCAGTTACTCTACGGCAGGCAAGCAGTTCTTC

v_gene: TRBV12-3/TRBV12-4
len: 15
d_gene: .
abundance: few
j_gene: TRBJ2-1
CDR3aa: CASSLKTGIRVEQFF
CDR3nt: TGTGCCAGCAGTTTGAAAACGGGGATACGGGTTGAGCAGTTCTTC

v_gene: TRBV5-6
len: 18
d_gene: TRBD2
abundance: .
j_gene: TRBJ2-1
CDR3aa: CASSPGLAGERSYNEQFF
CDR3nt: TGTGCCAGCAGCCCCGGACTAGCGGGAGAGCGCTCCTACAATGAGCAGTTCTTC

v_gene: TRBV9
len: 14
d_gene: .
abundance: .
j_gene: TRBJ2-3
CDR3aa: CASSAVASTDTQYF
CDR3nt: TGTGCCAGCAGCGCCGTTGCTAGCACAGATACGCAGTATTTT

v_gene: TRBV29-1
len: 13
d_gene: .
abundance: .
j_gene: TRBJ2-1
CDR3aa: CSVEPSSANEQFF
CDR3nt: TGCAGCGTTGAGCCGTCGAGTGCGAATGAGCAGTTCTTC

v_gene: TRBV20-1
len: 15
d_gene: .
abundance: .
j_gene: TRBJ2-3
CDR3aa: CSAREGGFDTDTQYF
CDR3nt: TGCAGTGCACGAGAAGGGGGGTTCGACACAGATACGCAGTATTTT

v_gene: TRBV4-3
len: 17
d_gene: TRBD2
abundance: .
j_gene: TRBJ2-7
CDR3aa: CASSQDSSGTFSYEQYF
CDR3nt: TGCGCCAGCAGCCAAGATAGTAGCGGGACGTTCTCCTACGAGCAGTACTTC

v_gene: TRBV20-1
len: 13
d_gene: .
abundance: .
j_gene: TRBJ1-1
CDR3aa: CSATSHLNTEAFF
CDR3nt: TGCAGTGCTACGTCACACTTGAACACTGAAGCTTTCTTT

v_gene: TRBV11-3
len: 15
d_gene: .
abundance: .
j_gene: TRBJ2-3
CDR3aa: CASSLRLPDADTQYF
CDR3nt: TGTGCCAGCAGCTTACGACTACCTGATGCAGATACGCAGTATTTT

v_gene: TRBV29-1
len: 13
d_gene: .
abundance: .
j_gene: TRBJ2-5
CDR3aa: CSVGLVGGETQYF
CDR3nt: TGCAGCGTGGGCTTAGTTGGAGGAGAGACCCAGTACTTC

v_gene: TRBV4-2
len: 13
d_gene: .
abundance: .
j_gene: TRBJ2-7
CDR3aa: CASSIGRTYEQYF
CDR3nt: TGTGCCAGCAGCATAGGACGGACCTACGAGCAGTACTTC

v_gene: TRBV13
len: 12
d_gene: .
abundance: .
j_gene: TRBJ2-1
CDR3aa: CANSSSYNEQFF
CDR3nt: TGTGCCAACTCTAGCTCCTACAATGAGCAGTTCTTC

v_gene: TRBV15
len: 15
d_gene: .
abundance: few
j_gene: TRBJ1-1
CDR3aa: CATSRDRGSNTEAFF
CDR3nt: TGTGCCACCAGCAGAGATCGGGGATCGAACACTGAAGCTTTCTTT

v_gene: TRBV2
len: 11
d_gene: .
abundance: few
j_gene: TRBJ2-5
CDR3aa: CASSVRETQYF
CDR3nt: TGTGCCAGCAGTGTCCGGGAGACCCAGTACTTC

v_gene: TRBV20-1
len: 13
d_gene: .
abundance: .
j_gene: TRBJ1-4
CDR3aa: CSAWTATNEKLFF
CDR3nt: TGCAGTGCTTGGACTGCTACTAATGAAAAACTGTTTTTT

v_gene: TRBV6-1
len: 15
d_gene: .
abundance: .
j_gene: TRBJ2-6
CDR3aa: CASSQQFSGANVLTF
CDR3nt: TGTGCCAGCAGTCAACAATTCTCTGGGGCCAACGTCCTGACTTTC

v_gene: TRBV14
len: 14
d_gene: .
abundance: few
j_gene: TRBJ2-1
CDR3aa: CASSQPGRNNEQFF
CDR3nt: TGTGCCAGCAGCCAACCTGGGCGCAACAATGAGCAGTTCTTC